The rows below give T cell receptor beta chains drawn from one sample of a study of graft-versus-host responses after intestinal transplantation. The antigens for these receptors are not known. Sequencing was performed with immunoSEQ multiplex PCR; in TCRdb, only in-frame clones are kept and a portion is missing. Of over 100,000 clones listed, roughly 92% were seen once; the top ten hold under 0.3%. This specimen consisted of unstimulated CD4+ T cells sorted from spleen or lymph node cells, obtained before transplant. The receptors originated from a human donor who was the organ donor for an intestinal transplant. The CDR3 runs from the conserved cysteine through the conserved F or W. Fields, in order: clone size, V gene, J gene, D gene, CDR3 DNA, CDR3 protein. D genes are given only for firm matches. Not all rows give a size; the values are once, few, many and, for expanded clones, a class.

>.|TRBV6-5|TRBJ2-2|.
TGTGCCAGCCGGGATCCGGGCGGGGAGCTGTTTTTT
CASRDPGGELFF
>.|TRBV6-5|TRBJ2-7|TRBD1
TGTGCCAGCAGTCGGGACAGGGGTAGGTACGAGCAGTACTTC
CASSRDRGRYEQYF
>.|TRBV19|TRBJ2-4|TRBD1
TGTGCCAGTAACCTTCGAGGGGGCGCCAAAAACATTCAGTACTTC
CASNLRGGAKNIQYF
>.|TRBV10-1|TRBJ2-1|.
TGCGCCAGCAGTGTAACAGGCCCCGACGGTGAGCAGTTCTTC
CASSVTGPDGEQFF
>once|TRBV7-9|TRBJ2-1|TRBD1
TGTGCCAGCAGCCTCGCCGGGACAGTCTACAATGAGCAGTTCTTC
CASSLAGTVYNEQFF
>.|TRBV18|TRBJ2-2|.
TGTGCCAGCTCACCACCAGGCACCGGGGAGCTGTTTTTT
CASSPPGTGELFF
>.|TRBV7-2|TRBJ1-5|.
TGTGCCAGCAGCTTAGAGGGTATAGGCAATCAGCCCCAGCATTTT
CASSLEGIGNQPQHF
>.|TRBV29-1|TRBJ2-1|TRBD2
TGCAGCGTTGAGGGGGGGAGGGCGGCCCGAAGAGACAATGAGCAGTTCTTC
CSVEGGRAARRDNEQFF
>.|TRBV5-1|TRBJ2-1|TRBD2
TGCGCCAGCAGACATGGACTAGACGACAATGAGCAGTTCTTC
CASRHGLDDNEQFF
>.|TRBV7-8|TRBJ1-1|.
TGTGCCAGCAGCTTAGGGACTGCCCCCGCTGAAGCTTTCTTT
CASSLGTAPAEAFF
>.|TRBV30|TRBJ1-1|TRBD1
TGTGCCTGGAGTCCTACGGGACAGACTGAAGCTTTCTTT
CAWSPTGQTEAFF
>.|TRBV21-1|TRBJ2-1|.
TGTGCCCGAAATAGGACTAGCGGGAGTCACCGCGCCTACAATGAGCAGTTCTTC
CARNRTSGSHRAYNEQFF
>once|TRBV27|TRBJ2-2|TRBD2
TGTGCCAGCACCGCAATCTCTAGCGGGGTGAACACCGGGGAGCTGTTTTTT
CASTAISSGVNTGELFF